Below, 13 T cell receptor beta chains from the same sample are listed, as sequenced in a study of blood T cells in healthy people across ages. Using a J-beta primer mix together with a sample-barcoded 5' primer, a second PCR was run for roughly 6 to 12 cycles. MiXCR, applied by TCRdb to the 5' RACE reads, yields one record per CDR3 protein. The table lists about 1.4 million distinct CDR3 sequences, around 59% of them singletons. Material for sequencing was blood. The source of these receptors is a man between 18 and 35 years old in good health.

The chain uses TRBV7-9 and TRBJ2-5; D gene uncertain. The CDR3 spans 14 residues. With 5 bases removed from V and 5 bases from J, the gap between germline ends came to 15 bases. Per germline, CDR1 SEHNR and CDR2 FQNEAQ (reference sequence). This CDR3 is CASSPPESWETQYF. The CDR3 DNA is TGTGCCAGCAGCCCCCCCGAGAGTTGGGAGACCCAGTACTTC.

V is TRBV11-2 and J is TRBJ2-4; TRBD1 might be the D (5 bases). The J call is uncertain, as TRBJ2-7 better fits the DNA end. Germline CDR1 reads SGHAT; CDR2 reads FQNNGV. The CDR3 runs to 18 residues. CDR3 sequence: CASSLRHFTDQGHYEQYF. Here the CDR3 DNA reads TGTGCCAGCAGCTTAAGACATTTCACAGACCAGGGCCACTACGAGCAGTACTTC.

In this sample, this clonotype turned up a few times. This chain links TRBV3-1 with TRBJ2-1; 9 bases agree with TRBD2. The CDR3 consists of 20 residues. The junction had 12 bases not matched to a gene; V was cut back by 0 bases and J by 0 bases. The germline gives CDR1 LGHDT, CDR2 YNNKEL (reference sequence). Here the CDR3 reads CASSQDVRGSSGNSYNEQFF. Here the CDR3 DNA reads TGTGCCAGCAGCCAAGATGTCAGGGGCTCTAGCGGGAACTCCTACAATGAGCAGTTCTTC.

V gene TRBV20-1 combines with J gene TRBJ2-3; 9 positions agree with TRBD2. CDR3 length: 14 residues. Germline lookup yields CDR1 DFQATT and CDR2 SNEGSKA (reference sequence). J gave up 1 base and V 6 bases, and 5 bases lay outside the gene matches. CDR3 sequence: CSALAGERTDTQYF. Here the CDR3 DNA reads TGCAGTGCGTTAGCGGGGGAGCGCACAGATACGCAGTATTTT.

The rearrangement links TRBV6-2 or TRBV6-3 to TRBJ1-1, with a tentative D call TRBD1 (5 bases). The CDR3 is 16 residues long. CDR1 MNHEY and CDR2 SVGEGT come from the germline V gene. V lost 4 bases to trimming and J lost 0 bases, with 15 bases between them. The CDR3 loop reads CASSFGRGILNTEAFF. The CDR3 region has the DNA TGTGCCAGCAGTTTTGGTCGGGGCATTCTGAACACTGAAGCTTTCTTT.

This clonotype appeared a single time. The chain's CDR3 is CATSGGLQQETQYF. The CDR3 nucleotides read TGTGCCACCAGTGGAGGACTGCAACAAGAGACCCAGTACTTC. This chain joins TRBV24-1 and TRBJ2-5, with D possibly matching TRBD2 (5 bases). CDR1 is KGHDR and CDR2 is SFDVKD in the germline V gene. The CDR3 runs to 14 residues. V dropped 5 bases and J dropped 2 bases, with 11 bases sitting between them.

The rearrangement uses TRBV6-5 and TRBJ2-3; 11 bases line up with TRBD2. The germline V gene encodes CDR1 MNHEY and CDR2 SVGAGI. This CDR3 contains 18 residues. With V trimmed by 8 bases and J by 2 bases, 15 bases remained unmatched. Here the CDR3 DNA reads TGTGCCAGCTTACTAGCGGGGGCCCCCTTGAGCTTCACAGATACGCAGTATTTT. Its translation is CASLLAGAPLSFTDTQYF.

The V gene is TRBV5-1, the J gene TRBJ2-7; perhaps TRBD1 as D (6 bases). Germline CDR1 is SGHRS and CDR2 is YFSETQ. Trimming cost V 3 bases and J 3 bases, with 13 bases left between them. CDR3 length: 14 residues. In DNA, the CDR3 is TGCGCCAGCAGCTCGACCTGGACAGTCTACGAGCAGTACTTC. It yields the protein CASSSTWTVYEQYF.

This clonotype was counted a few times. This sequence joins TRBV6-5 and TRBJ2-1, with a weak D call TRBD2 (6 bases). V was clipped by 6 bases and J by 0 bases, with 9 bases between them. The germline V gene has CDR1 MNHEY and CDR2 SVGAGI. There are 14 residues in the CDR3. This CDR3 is CASRPGGSYNEQFF. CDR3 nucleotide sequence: TGTGCCAGCAGGCCCGGGGGCTCCTACAATGAGCAGTTCTTC.

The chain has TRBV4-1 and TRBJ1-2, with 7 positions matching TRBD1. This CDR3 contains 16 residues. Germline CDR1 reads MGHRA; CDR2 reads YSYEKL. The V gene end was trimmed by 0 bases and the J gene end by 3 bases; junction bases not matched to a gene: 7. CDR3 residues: CASSQELSQGDYGYTF. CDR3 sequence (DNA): TGCGCCAGCAGCCAAGAGTTGAGCCAGGGGGACTATGGCTACACCTTC.

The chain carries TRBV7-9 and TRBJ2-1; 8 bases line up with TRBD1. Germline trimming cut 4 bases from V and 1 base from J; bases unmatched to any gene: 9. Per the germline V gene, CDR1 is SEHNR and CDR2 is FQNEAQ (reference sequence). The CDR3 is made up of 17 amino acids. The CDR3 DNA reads TGTGCCAGCAGCTCCCCCTTGACAGGGGTTTCCTACAATGAGCAGTTCTTC. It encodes CASSSPLTGVSYNEQFF.

The CDR3 sequence is CASRGVHGNTIYF. CDR3 nucleotides: TGTGCCAGCCGAGGGGTACACGGAAACACCATATATTTT. The chain has TRBV7-9 and TRBJ1-3; TRBD1 is a possible D gene (5 bases). The V gene's germline CDR1 is SEHNR and CDR2 FQNEAQ (reference sequence). V was trimmed by 8 bases and J by 4 bases, leaving 12 bases between them. The CDR3 has 13 amino acids.

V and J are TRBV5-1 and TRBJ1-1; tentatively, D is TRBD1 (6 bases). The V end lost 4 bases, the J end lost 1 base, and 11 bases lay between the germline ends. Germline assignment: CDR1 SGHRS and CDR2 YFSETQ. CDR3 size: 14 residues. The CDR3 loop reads CASSQGTPNTEAFF. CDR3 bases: TGCGCCAGCAGCCAAGGGACACCGAACACTGAAGCTTTCTTT.